This TCR beta chain was recorded in a study of T cell repertoires in cytomegalovirus infection. Across the study: A matching HLA type, together with CMV infection, was signaled by public TCR beta signatures.

TCRdb fed the reads into MiXCR, producing one record per CDR3 protein. The table has hundreds of thousands of distinct CDR3 sequences, approximately 24% seen once. This clonotype was counted only a few times. The target antigen is unknown. CDR3 size: 13 residues. Trimming removed 8 bases from V and 5 bases from J, with 15 bases in between. The germline V gene has CDR1 LGHNT and CDR2 FRNRAP. Notes on the study in general: HLA-C-restricted CMV clonotypes gave the most frequent clonotype in two of eight donors. Cumulative public TCR beta family frequency identified carriers of CMV plus the relevant HLA.

What was sequenced was CD8+ T cells from PBMCs. The origin of this receptor is a human donor in good health (CMV status not recorded). Some clones in this sample may be carry-over from other donors' samples. The chain combines TRBV12-5 with TRBJ1-2; D not certain. CDR3 sequence: CASNLPPSYGYTF. CDR3 sequence (DNA): TGTGCTAGTAACCTCCCCCCCTCTTATGGCTACACCTTC.